This TCR beta chain was sequenced in a study of metastatic and nonmetastatic thyroid tumors. Study background: Both malignant and benign thyroid patients supplied peripheral blood and tumor or nodule tissue samples, across which the repertoires of these patients were then compared. Study findings and constraints: In both blood and tumor samples, TCR beta diversity was reported significantly higher for malignant than benign nodules.

As to this clone: What it binds is not known. Other nucleotide sequences from this sample produce the same CDR3.

Patients were all untreated before their thyroid surgery. Authors' data handling: Clinicopathological groups supplied CDR3 differences that were used to build a distant-metastasis classifier for papillary thyroid cancer. TCRdb re-processed the PCR reads through MiXCR. In this record, the V and J calls reflect TCRdb's handling and not the investigators' own analysis. The sample holds around 30,000 clones, over 14% seen once. The CDR3 sequence is 17 residues long. The V and J ends lost 0 bases and 7 bases, in that order; junction bases with no gene match: 11. CDR1 is ENHRY, CDR2 SYGVKD, per germline. Sequenced sample: blood. The chain recombines TRBV10-3 with TRBJ2-1, with 8 bases matching TRBD2. This receptor was taken from a male donor with papillary thyroid cancer or a benign thyroid nodule (not recorded which). Some clones in this sample may be carry-over from other donors' samples. The CDR3 loop is CAISESMGLAGGNEQFF. CDR3 coding DNA: TGTGCCATCAGTGAGTCCATGGGACTGGCGGGAGGAAATGAGCAGTTCTTC.